Shown below are 26 T cell receptor beta chains from a single sample sequenced in a study of OX40 agonist ivuxolimab in advanced cancers. Some clones are missing from TCRdb's copy, which holds only in-frame ones; the method was immunoSEQ multiplex PCR. The profile shows roughly 75,000 clones, around 87% of them singletons. The material sequenced was CD4+ or CD8+ T cells sorted from blood, taken in a trial of the OX40 agonist ivuxolimab. Every receptor here comes from an adult with an advanced solid tumor such as melanoma, head and neck, liver or kidney cancer.

The chain joins TRBV4-3 to TRBJ1-5; D is unclear. There are 13 residues in the CDR3. Trimming stripped 3 bases from V and 4 bases from J, with 7 bases between. Per germline, CDR1 LGHNA and CDR2 YSLEER. The CDR3 DNA reads as TGCGCCAGCAGCCAGCGTTTAAATCAGCCCCAGCATTTT. It specifies CASSQRLNQPQHF.

J is TRBJ2-3 and V is TRBV10-3, with D tentatively TRBD2 (6 bases). CDR1 is ENHRY, CDR2 SYGVKD, per germline. The CDR3 consists of 14 residues. Trimming removed 4 bases from V and 2 bases from J, with 10 bases in between. CDR3 residues: CAISVRELTDTQYF. The CDR3 nucleotides are TGTGCCATCAGTGTCCGGGAGCTCACAGATACGCAGTATTTT.

This chain joins TRBV7-3 and TRBJ2-7; 11 bases fit TRBD2. The CDR3 totals 18 residues. The trim removed 4 bases at V and 8 bases at J, leaving 19 bases unmatched. Germline CDR1 is SGHTA and CDR2 is FQGTGA. The CDR3 sequence: CASSSCRGTSGSPIKQYF. CDR3 DNA sequence: TGTGCCAGCAGCTCCTGTCGGGGTACTAGCGGGAGTCCCATCAAGCAGTACTTC.

The rearrangement joins TRBV6-5 to TRBJ2-7; D call uncertain. In germline, CDR1 is MNHEY, CDR2 SVGAGI. Trimming left V 2 bases short and J 3 bases short, with 8 bases between. This CDR3 has 13 residues. The CDR3 DNA sequence: TGTGCCAGCAGTTACAGGCCGAGCTACGAGCAGTACTTC. Protein: CASSYRPSYEQYF.

As regards this clone: With a much larger clone just one base away, this may be a read error. The chain couples TRBV18 to TRBJ1-5, with TRBD1 as a possible D gene (6 bases). CDR3 length equals 19 residues. Germline CDR1 is KGHSH and CDR2 is LQKENI. The CDR3, as DNA: TGTGCCAGCTCACCAGAGCAGGGGCTCTCACCTTATAGCAATCGGCCCCAGCATTTT. Amino acid sequence: CASSPEQGLSPYSNRPQHF.

J is TRBJ2-7 and V is TRBV7-9, with D unresolved. This CDR3 spans 14 amino acids. V dropped 5 bases and J dropped 0 bases, with 11 bases sitting between them. Germline V lookup: CDR1 SEHNR, CDR2 FQNEAQ (reference sequence). CDR3 bases: TGTGCCAGCAGCCCGGGTAGCCACTCCTACGAGCAGTACTTC. Encoded protein: CASSPGSHSYEQYF.

This clone has only a few counts. The genes are TRBV5-1 and TRBJ2-1; D unresolved. The CDR3 has 15 amino acids. CDR1 SGHRS and CDR2 YFSETQ come from the germline V gene. V lost 0 bases, J lost 0 bases, and 7 bases lay in between. The CDR3 region is CASSLALISYNEQFF. DNA for the CDR3: TGCGCCAGCAGCTTGGCACTTATCTCCTACAATGAGCAGTTCTTC.

V gene TRBV19 combines with J gene TRBJ1-6, with D uncertain. CDR1 is LNHDA, CDR2 SQIVND, per germline (reference sequence). This CDR3 spans 12 amino acids. V lost 5 bases, J lost 11 bases, and 10 bases lay in between. This chain's CDR3 is CASSFRTAPLHF. The CDR3 nucleotides are TGTGCCAGTAGTTTTAGGACCGCACCCCTCCACTTT.

DNA for the CDR3: TGTGCCAGCAGTTTAAACGAACTTATTGTGCAGAACACTGAAGCTTTCTTT. Its translation is CASSLNELIVQNTEAFF. The V gene is TRBV28, the J gene TRBJ1-1; D unclear. Per germline, CDR1 MDHEN and CDR2 SYDVKM. The V gene lost 2 bases and the J gene lost 1 base, with 17 bases spanning the gap. The CDR3 totals 17 residues. Using reference TRBV28 and TRBJ1-1 for the parts outside the CDR3, the full variable domain is DVKVTQSSRYLVKRTGEKVFLECVQDMDHENMFWYRQDPGLGLRLIYFSYDVKMKEKGDIPEGYSVSREKKERFSLILESASTNQTSMYLCASSLNELIVQNTEAFFGQGTRLTVV.

The rearrangement joins TRBV7-2 to TRBJ1-4, with 7 positions matching TRBD1. Germline V lookup: CDR1 SGHTA, CDR2 FQGNSA. J gave up 8 bases and V 2 bases, and 11 bases lay outside the gene matches. This CDR3 is built from 16 residues. CDR3 sequence reads: CASSLRGRLPGEKLFF. CDR3 nucleotides: TGTGCCAGCAGCTTAAGGGGGCGTTTACCTGGGGAAAAACTGTTTTTT.

This clone showed up just once. V usage is TRBV7-3 and J usage is TRBJ2-2; 10 nucleotides align to TRBD2. V was pared by 5 bases and J by 6 bases, with 9 bases of the junction left unmatched. Looked up from germline, CDR1 is SGHTA and CDR2 is FQGTGA. This CDR3 has 16 residues. The chain's CDR3 is CASSRRAGGPSGELFF. The DNA for the CDR3 is TGTGCCAGCAGCAGACGAGCGGGAGGGCCTTCCGGGGAGCTGTTTTTT. The variable domain in full, completed from reference TRBV7-3 and TRBJ2-2, reads GAGVSQTPSNKVTEKGKYVELRCDPISGHTALYWYRQSLGQGPEFLIYFQGTGAADDSGLPNDRFFAVRPEGSVSTLKIQRTERGDSAVYLCASSRRAGGPSGELFFGEGSRLTVL.

The chain links TRBV11-2 to TRBJ1-4; 7 bases are a match to TRBD1. The length of the CDR3 is 15 residues. Germline-derived CDR1 and CDR2 are SGHAT and FQNNGV. Losses at the gene ends were 0 bases for V and 7 bases for J; bases not matched to a gene: 5. DNA for the CDR3: TGTGCCAGCAGCTTAGATGGGGGGACAGTTGAAAAACTGTTTTTT. Protein product: CASSLDGGTVEKLFF. The complete variable domain, with remaining parts taken from reference TRBV11-2 and TRBJ1-4, reads EAGVAQSPRYKIIEKRQSVAFWCNPISGHATLYWYQQILGQGPKLLIQFQNNGVVDDSQLPKDRFSAERLKGVDSTLKIQPAKLEDSAVYLCASSLDGGTVEKLFFGSGTQLSVL.

The CDR3 DNA follows: TGTGCCAGCAGCCAGGGAGGCGGTGGCTACACCTTC. Translated: CASSQGGGGYTF. The chain is built from TRBV6-1 and TRBJ1-2, with D possibly matching TRBD1 (5 bases). The CDR3 is 12 amino acids. The V gene lost 6 bases and the J gene lost 7 bases, with 12 bases spanning the gap. Germline CDR1 reads MNHNS; CDR2 reads SASEGT.

This chain joins TRBV10-2 and TRBJ1-1; possible D gene TRBD1, 5 bases. Germline V gives CDR1 WSHSY, CDR2 SAAADI. CDR3 length: 13 amino acids. V lost 6 bases and J 5 bases, leaving 13 bases between the germline ends. CDR3 amino acids: CASRGGGGTEAFF. CDR3 nucleotides: TGCGCCAGCAGGGGCGGTGGGGGGACTGAAGCTTTCTTT.

This rearrangement joins TRBV27 to TRBJ1-2; 12 positions match TRBD1. The V gene's germline CDR1 is MNHEY and CDR2 SMNVEV (reference sequence). With V trimmed by 7 bases and J by 0 bases, 12 bases remained unmatched. The CDR3 contains 18 residues. The CDR3 coding sequence is TGTGCCAGCACCGGCCCCCGGGACAGGGGGCGAGCTAACTATGGCTACACCTTC. It is translated as CASTGPRDRGRANYGYTF.

The V gene is TRBV7-3, the J gene TRBJ2-7, with 7 bases that match TRBD1. The J segment lost 0 bases and the V segment lost 5 bases, leaving 7 bases of the junction unmatched. The CDR3 covers 15 residues. Germline V gene data show CDR1 as SGHTA and CDR2 as FQGTGA. The CDR3 loop is CASSLRGTDSYEQYF. CDR3 sequence (DNA): TGTGCCAGCAGCCTTAGGGGGACAGACTCCTACGAGCAGTACTTC.

This chain connects TRBV15 to TRBJ1-2, with D uncertain. The CDR3 is made up of 13 amino acids. V lost 0 bases and J lost 4, with 6 bases in between. Looked up from germline, CDR1 is LNHNV and CDR2 is YYDKDF (reference sequence). This chain's CDR3 is CATSREYGYGYTF. The CDR3 DNA reads as TGTGCCACCAGCAGAGAGTATGGCTATGGCTACACCTTC.

This clone has just one count. This chain joins TRBV6-5 and TRBJ2-5; D remains ambiguous. The V end lost 2 bases, the J end lost 2 bases, and 12 bases lay between the germline ends. Germline lookup yields CDR1 MNHEY and CDR2 SVGAGI. The CDR3 is made up of 15 amino acids. CDR3 region: CASSYGPLTQETQYF. The CDR3 region has the DNA TGTGCCAGCAGTTACGGGCCCCTCACTCAAGAGACCCAGTACTTC.

This clone was seen just once. The gene calls are TRBV10-2 and TRBJ2-7; D tentatively reads TRBD1 or TRBD2 (6 bases each). The CDR3 sequence is 13 residues long. The V end was cut by 10 bases, the J end by 7 bases, with 20 bases between. CDR1 is WSHSY and CDR2 is SAAADI in the germline V gene. The CDR3 sequence is CATGHVGGGEQYF. The CDR3 DNA sequence: TGCGCCACTGGCCACGTAGGGGGAGGAGAGCAGTACTTC.

This sequence joins TRBV11-2 and TRBJ2-3, with 10 bases identical to TRBD2. CDR3 length equals 17 residues. Germline CDR1 and CDR2: SGHAT and FQNNGV. Trimming cost V 1 base and J 5 bases; bases outside gene matches: 9. Here the CDR3 reads CASSLVSLAGVGDTQYF. CDR3 sequence (DNA): TGTGCCAGCAGCTTAGTCAGCCTAGCGGGAGTAGGAGATACGCAGTATTTT.

The chain recombines TRBV7-2 with TRBJ1-5; possible D gene TRBD1, 6 bases. Germline V gene sequence: CDR1 SGHTA, CDR2 FQGNSA. V gave up 5 bases and J gave up 0 bases, with 11 bases separating them. This CDR3 has 15 amino acids. CDR3 amino acids: CASSQGQYSNQPQHF. The CDR3 DNA sequence: TGTGCCAGCAGCCAAGGACAGTATAGCAATCAGCCCCAGCATTTT.

This clone turned up a few times. The chain couples TRBV28 to TRBJ1-3; weak D call: TRBD1 (6 bases). The CDR3 extends over 16 amino acids. V shed 2 bases and J shed 6 bases, with 17 bases lying between them. CDR1 and CDR2 (germline): MDHEN, SYDVKM. CDR3: CASSLVQGNRLNTIYF. The CDR3 nucleotides are TGTGCCAGCAGTTTAGTACAGGGAAATAGACTAAACACCATATATTTT.

The CDR3 loop is CASSPRDVYEQYF. In DNA form, the CDR3 reads TGTGCCAGCAGCCCTCGCGATGTCTACGAGCAGTACTTC. The rearrangement uses TRBV5-6 and TRBJ2-7, with D hard to call. Trimming shortened V by 4 bases and J by 3 bases, and 11 bases separated the two germline ends. Per germline, CDR1 SGHDT and CDR2 YYEEEE. The CDR3 is 13 residues long.

The chain recombines TRBV9 with TRBJ1-1; 8 bases are a match to TRBD1. Germline values: CDR1 SGDLS, CDR2 YYNGEE. CDR3 length: 16 amino acids. V dropped 5 bases and J dropped 0; count of bases not matched to a gene: 9. CDR3 region: CASSLGTGTMNTEAFF. The CDR3 DNA is TGTGCCAGCAGTCTAGGGACAGGTACGATGAACACTGAAGCTTTCTTT.

V and J are TRBV9 and TRBJ2-7; no firm D call. The CDR3 covers 14 residues. Trimming pared 0 bases from V and 0 bases from J, leaving 7 bases between. Germline-derived CDR1 and CDR2 are SGDLS and YYNGEE. The DNA of the CDR3 is TGTGCCAGCAGCGTAGTCGGCAGCTCCTACGAGCAGTACTTC. Protein: CASSVVGSSYEQYF.

The gene calls are TRBV15 and TRBJ2-1; 13 nucleotides line up with TRBD2. J lost 6 bases, V lost 8 bases, and 10 bases had no gene match. Germline loops: CDR1 LNHNV, CDR2 YYDKDF (reference sequence). CDR3 length equals 16 residues. CDR3 in DNA: TGTGCCACCGGGGGGACTAGCGGGACTGTTACCAATGAGCAGTTCTTC. Its translation: CATGGTSGTVTNEQFF.